Detailed here is one T cell receptor beta chain. Its antigen has not been determined. No much larger clonotype is one base removed from it; base qualities were not supplied. TCRbeta CDR3 regions were amplified from genomic DNA using the immunoSEQ Assay, a bias-controlled multiplex PCR. The original methods were these. The number of nucleated cells in each sample was estimated from the amplification of reference gene primers within the assay. Sequence reads were collapsed and filtered to measure the absolute abundance of every unique TCRbeta CDR3 rearrangement. For each sample, productive Simpson clonality was calculated as the square root of Simpson's diversity index over productive rearrangements. Here the immuneACCESS table is served through TCRdb, limited to in-frame sequences with V and J called. Missing clones are a known gap in these copies; in checked studies unresolved V genes cover under half, and the rest lacks a known reason. The V and J calls and clone size come from that table; D and trimming were worked out from the DNA. The sample table holds about 70,000 clones, of which about 88% were seen once. The ten largest clonotypes hold 8% to 10% of the sample.

The sample comes from a study of blood T cell repertoires in COVID-19 (TCRdb year 2020). In the study overall: Samples from collaborators originated in the United States, Italy and Spain and spanned both the acute and convalescent phases of COVID-19. The material from the prospective study consisted of cDNA or gDNA derived from T cells, B-cell-depleted T cells, or PBMCs. Subjects who had been exposed to COVID-19, were actively infected with it, or had recovered from it provided the deeply sampled blood TCRbeta repertoires that made up the dataset. The repertoires were released in a freely available public database meant as a resource for research on the immune response to SARS-CoV-2. The samples were drawn from two sources: the first 160 participants of the ongoing ImmuneRACE study, and over 1,000 subjects contributed by 6 global collaborators. The sample metadata nearly always contained a de-identified subject ID, COVID-19 status, age in years and sex. Where HLA class I and class II types were available, the types were taken from metadata supplied by the sample provider, not from assay-based typing. Broad study findings and their caveats: The quantity of clinical and demographic metadata differed by source and by participant and was supplied without curation.

Each collaborating institution followed its own protocols to collect whole blood in K2EDTA tubes. For TCRbeta analysis, collaborator samples were shipped as frozen whole blood, as isolated PBMCs, or as DNA extracted from either sample type. CDR1 ENHRY and CDR2 SYGVKD are derived from the germline V gene. The CDR3 spans 15 residues, from the cysteine through the phenylalanine. Only the CDR3 DNA stays, 45 bases, in frame from base 1. Trimming at the junction amounts to 8 bases on V and 4 bases on J, and the germline ends lie 19 bases apart. In this chain, TRBV10-3 is recombined with TRBJ2-3; TRBD2 might be the D gene, on 6 matching bases. The sequence derives from a human donor in a cohort sampled during active COVID-19. The sample was peripheral blood. The CDR3 in this case is CAIGPRDPSADTQYF. The sequenced DNA: TGTGCCATCGGTCCGCGGGACCCCTCTGCAGATACGCAGTATTTT.